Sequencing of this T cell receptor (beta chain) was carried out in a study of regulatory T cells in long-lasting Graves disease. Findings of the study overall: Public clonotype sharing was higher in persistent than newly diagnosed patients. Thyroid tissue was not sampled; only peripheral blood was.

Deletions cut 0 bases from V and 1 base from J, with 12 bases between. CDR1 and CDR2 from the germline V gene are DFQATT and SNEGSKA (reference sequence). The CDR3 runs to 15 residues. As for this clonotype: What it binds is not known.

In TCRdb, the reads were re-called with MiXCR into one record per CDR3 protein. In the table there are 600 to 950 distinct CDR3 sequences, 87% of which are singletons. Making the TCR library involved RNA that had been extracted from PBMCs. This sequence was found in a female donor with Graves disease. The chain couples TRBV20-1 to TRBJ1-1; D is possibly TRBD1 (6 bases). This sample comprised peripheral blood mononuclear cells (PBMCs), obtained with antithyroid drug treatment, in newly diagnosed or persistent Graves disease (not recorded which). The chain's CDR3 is CSARDAGQRNTEAFF. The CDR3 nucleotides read TGCAGTGCTAGAGATGCGGGACAAAGGAACACTGAAGCTTTCTTT.